The present T cell receptor (beta chain) was sequenced within a study of blood T cell repertoires in COVID-19. This clone was detected once. The CDR3 runs to 15 residues. Trimming removed 2 bases from V and 5 bases from J; junction bases left unmatched: 8. The germline V gene has CDR1 KGHSH and CDR2 LQKENI. Measured with immunoSEQ multiplex PCR; TCRdb has only the in-frame clones, and not every one. The table includes fewer than 250,000 clones, approximately 82% detected once. V usage is TRBV18 and J usage is TRBJ2-5, with 7 bases identical to TRBD2. The sequence was obtained from a man aged 45 to 65 with active or convalescent COVID-19. The sequenced sample consisted of peripheral blood. CDR3 coding DNA: TGTGCCAGCTCACCAACTAGCGCGCTTTTGGAGACCCAGTACTTC. Translated, it gives CASSPTSALLETQYF.